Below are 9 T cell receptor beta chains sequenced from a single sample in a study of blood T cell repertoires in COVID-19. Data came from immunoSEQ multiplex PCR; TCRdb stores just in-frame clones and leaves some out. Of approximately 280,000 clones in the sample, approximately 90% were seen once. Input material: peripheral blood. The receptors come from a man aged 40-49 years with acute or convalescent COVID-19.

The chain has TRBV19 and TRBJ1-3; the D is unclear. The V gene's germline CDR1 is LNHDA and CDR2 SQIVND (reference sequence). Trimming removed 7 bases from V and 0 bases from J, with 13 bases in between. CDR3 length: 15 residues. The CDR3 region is CASTPTLPSGNTIYF. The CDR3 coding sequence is TGTGCCAGTACCCCGACATTACCCTCTGGAAACACCATATATTTT. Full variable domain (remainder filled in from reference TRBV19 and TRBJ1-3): DGGITQSPKYLFRKEGQNVTLSCEQNLNHDAMYWYRQDPGQGLRLIYYSQIVNDFQKGDIAEGYSVSREKKESFPLTVTSAQKNPTAFYLCASTPTLPSGNTIYFGEGSWLTVV.

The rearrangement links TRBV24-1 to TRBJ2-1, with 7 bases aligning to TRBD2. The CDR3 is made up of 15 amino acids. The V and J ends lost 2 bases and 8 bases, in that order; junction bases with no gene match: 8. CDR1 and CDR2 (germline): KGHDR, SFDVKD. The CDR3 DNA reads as TGTGCCACCAGTGATTGGACCAGGGCGGGGGATGAGCAGTTCTTC. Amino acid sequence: CATSDWTRAGDEQFF.

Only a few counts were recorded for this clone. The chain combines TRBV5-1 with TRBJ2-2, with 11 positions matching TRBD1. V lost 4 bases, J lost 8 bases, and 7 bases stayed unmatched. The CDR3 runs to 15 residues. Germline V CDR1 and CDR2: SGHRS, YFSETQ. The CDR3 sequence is CASSLGQGAPGELFF. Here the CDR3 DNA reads TGCGCCAGCAGCCTCGGACAGGGGGCACCTGGGGAGCTGTTTTTT.

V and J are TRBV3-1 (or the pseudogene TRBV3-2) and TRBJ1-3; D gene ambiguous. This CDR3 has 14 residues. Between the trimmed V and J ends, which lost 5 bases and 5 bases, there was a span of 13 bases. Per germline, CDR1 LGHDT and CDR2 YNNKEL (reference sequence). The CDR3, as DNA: TGTGCCAGCAGCTCCCATGGAGGAAGAAACACCATATATTTT. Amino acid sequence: CASSSHGGRNTIYF.

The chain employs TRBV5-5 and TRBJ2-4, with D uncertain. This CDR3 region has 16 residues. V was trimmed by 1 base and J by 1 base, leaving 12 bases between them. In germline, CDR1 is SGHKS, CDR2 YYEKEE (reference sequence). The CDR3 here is CASSLYGYGAKNIQYF. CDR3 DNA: TGTGCCAGCAGCTTGTACGGGTACGGGGCCAAAAACATTCAGTACTTC.

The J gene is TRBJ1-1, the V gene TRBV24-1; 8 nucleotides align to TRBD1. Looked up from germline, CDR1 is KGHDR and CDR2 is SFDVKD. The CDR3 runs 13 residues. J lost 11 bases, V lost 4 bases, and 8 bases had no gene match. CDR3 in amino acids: CATSEPYRGKAFF. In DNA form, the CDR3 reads TGTGCCACCAGTGAACCTTACAGGGGGAAGGCTTTCTTT.

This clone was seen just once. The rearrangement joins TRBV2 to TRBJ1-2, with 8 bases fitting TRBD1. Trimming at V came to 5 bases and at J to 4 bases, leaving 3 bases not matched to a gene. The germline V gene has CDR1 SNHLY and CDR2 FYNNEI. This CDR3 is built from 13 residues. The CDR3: CASSSGGTYGYTF. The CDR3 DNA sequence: TGTGCCAGCAGTTCAGGGGGCACCTATGGCTACACCTTC.

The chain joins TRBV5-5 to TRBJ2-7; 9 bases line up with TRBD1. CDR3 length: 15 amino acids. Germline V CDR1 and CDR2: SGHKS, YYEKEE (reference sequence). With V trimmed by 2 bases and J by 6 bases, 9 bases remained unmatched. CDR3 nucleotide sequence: TGTGCCAGCAGCTTTCGACAGGGGGTGCCGTTCGAGCAGTACTTC. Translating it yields CASSFRQGVPFEQYF.

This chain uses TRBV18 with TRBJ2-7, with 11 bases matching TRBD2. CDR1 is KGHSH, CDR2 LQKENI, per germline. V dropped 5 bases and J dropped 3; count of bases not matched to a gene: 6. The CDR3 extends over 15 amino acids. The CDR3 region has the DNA TGTGCCAGCTCATCTATAGCGGGGGGGGACTACGAGCAGTACTTC. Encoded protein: CASSSIAGGDYEQYF.